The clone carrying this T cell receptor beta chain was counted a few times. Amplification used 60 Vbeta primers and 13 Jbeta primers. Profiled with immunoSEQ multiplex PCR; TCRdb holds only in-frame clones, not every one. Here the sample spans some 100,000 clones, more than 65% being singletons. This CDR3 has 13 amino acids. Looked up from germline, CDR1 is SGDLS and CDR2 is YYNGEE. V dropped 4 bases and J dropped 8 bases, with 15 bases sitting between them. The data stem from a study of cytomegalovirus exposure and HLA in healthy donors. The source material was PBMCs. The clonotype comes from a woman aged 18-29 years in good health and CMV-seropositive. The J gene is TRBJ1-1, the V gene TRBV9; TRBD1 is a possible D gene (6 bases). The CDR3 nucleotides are TGTGCCAGCAGCTTGACAGGTGACGGGGAAGCTTTCTTT. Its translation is CASSLTGDGEAFF. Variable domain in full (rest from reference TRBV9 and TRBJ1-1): DSGVTQTPKHLITATGQRVTLRCSPRSGDLSVYWYQQSLDQGLQFLIQYYNGEERAKGNILERFSAQQFPDLHSELNLSSLELGDSALYFCASSLTGDGEAFFGQGTRLTVV.